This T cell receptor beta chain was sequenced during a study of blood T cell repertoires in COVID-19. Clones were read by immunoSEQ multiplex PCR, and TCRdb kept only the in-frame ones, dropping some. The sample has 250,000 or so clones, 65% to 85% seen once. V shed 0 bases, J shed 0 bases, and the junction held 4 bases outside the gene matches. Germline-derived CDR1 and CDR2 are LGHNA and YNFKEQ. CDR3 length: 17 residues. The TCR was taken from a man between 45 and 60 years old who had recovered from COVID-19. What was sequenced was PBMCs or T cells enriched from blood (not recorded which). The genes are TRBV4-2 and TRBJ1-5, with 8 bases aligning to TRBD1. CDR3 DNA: TGTGCCAGCAGCCAAGATACCCAGGGGGCTAGCAATCAGCCCCAGCATTTT. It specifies CASSQDTQGASNQPQHF.